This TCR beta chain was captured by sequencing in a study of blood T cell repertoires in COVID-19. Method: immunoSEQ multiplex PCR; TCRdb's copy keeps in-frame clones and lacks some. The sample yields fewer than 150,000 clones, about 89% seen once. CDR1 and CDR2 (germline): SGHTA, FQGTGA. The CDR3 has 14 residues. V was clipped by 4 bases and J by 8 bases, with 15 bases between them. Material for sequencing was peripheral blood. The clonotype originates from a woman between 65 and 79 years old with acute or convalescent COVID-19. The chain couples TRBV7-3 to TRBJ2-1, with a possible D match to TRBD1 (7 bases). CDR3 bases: TGTGCCAGCAGCTCCCAGGGGGGTAAATATGAGCAGTTCTTC. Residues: CASSSQGGKYEQFF.